The 22 T cell receptor beta chains presented below share a single source sample, sequenced in a study of blood T cell repertoires in COVID-19. Measured with immunoSEQ multiplex PCR; TCRdb has only the in-frame clones, and not every one. The sample comprises about 430,000 clones, about 90% of which are singletons, and roughly 0.87% rests with the top ten. Sequencing was performed on peripheral blood. These receptors originate from a man in his late teens or twenties with COVID-19, enrolled during active disease.

This clone occurred once. The chain combines TRBV21-1 with TRBJ1-5; the table's D call TRBD1 went unverified against the DNA. TRBV21-1 is a pseudogene locus. CDR3 length equals 19 residues. In DNA, the CDR3 is TGTGCCAGCAGCAGAGGGGGATGTACCAGGGGGCGCGGTTGCCAGCCCCAGCATTTT. This encodes CASSRGGCTRGRGCQPQHF.

V and J are TRBV6-2 or TRBV6-3 and TRBJ1-5, with D perhaps TRBD1 (5 bases). The length of the CDR3 is 14 residues. Trimming took off 7 bases at V and 3 bases at J, with 13 bases between the two ends. Germline V gene lookup returns CDR1 MNHEY and CDR2 SVGEGT. The CDR3 here is CASTPGGLNQPQHF. The CDR3 DNA is TGTGCCAGCACCCCGGGGGGACTCAATCAGCCCCAGCATTTT.

The rearrangement joins TRBV6-6 to TRBJ2-7, with D possibly matching TRBD1 (5 bases). CDR3 size: 14 residues. V dropped 8 bases and J dropped 2 bases, with 16 bases sitting between them. Germline V CDR1 and CDR2: MNHNY, SVGAGI (reference sequence). The CDR3 DNA follows: TGTGCCAGCGCCGAAACAGGATCCCCCTACGAGCAGTACTTC. Translation: CASAETGSPYEQYF.

The J gene is TRBJ2-7, the V gene TRBV5-5; TRBD2 agrees at 16 bases. Germline values: CDR1 SGHKS, CDR2 YYEKEE (reference sequence). V lost 3 bases and J lost 1; bases outside the gene matches: 10. This CDR3 comprises 19 residues. CDR3 amino acids: CASSWGTGLAGGSSYEQYF. For the CDR3, the DNA is TGTGCCAGCAGCTGGGGCACGGGACTAGCGGGAGGGTCGTCCTACGAGCAGTACTTC.

CDR3 in DNA: TGTGCCTGGAGTAAATGGGCTAGCGGTGCCTACGAGCAGTACTTC. Translation gives CAWSKWASGAYEQYF. The chain couples TRBV30 to TRBJ2-7, with TRBD2 matching over 7 bases. Germline assignment: CDR1 GTSNPN and CDR2 SVGIG (reference sequence). V lost 2 bases, J lost 2 bases, and 9 bases stayed unmatched. The CDR3 has 15 residues.

The chain uses TRBV5-6 and TRBJ2-7; TRBD2 aligns across 10 bases. The CDR3 runs to 15 residues. From germline, CDR1 is SGHDT and CDR2 YYEEEE. V shed 2 bases and J 4 bases; nucleotides not matched to a gene: 6. The DNA for the CDR3 is TGTGCCAGCAGCTTCTCGGGACTAGCGATGTACGAGCAGTACTTC. Its protein is CASSFSGLAMYEQYF.

V and J are TRBV6-5 and TRBJ2-1; a possible D gene is TRBD1 (6 bases). This CDR3 region has 12 residues. Germline CDR1 reads MNHEY; CDR2 reads SVGAGI. V lost 5 bases to trimming and J lost 8 bases, with 10 bases between them. The DNA for the CDR3 is TGTGCCAGCAGTCCGGACAGCGATGAGCAGTTCTTC. This translates into CASSPDSDEQFF.

J is TRBJ2-2 and V is TRBV18; weak D call: TRBD2 (5 bases). The germline CDR1 and CDR2 sequences are KGHSH and LQKENI. There are 18 residues in the CDR3. V lost 6 bases, J lost 3 bases, and 23 bases lay in between. CDR3 sequence reads: CASSPTGSTIAHTGELFF. The CDR3 DNA reads as TGTGCCAGCTCGCCTACGGGGTCAACCATAGCGCACACCGGGGAGCTGTTTTTT. The variable domain in full, with the rest retrieved from reference TRBV18 and TRBJ2-2, is NAGVMQNPRHLVRRRGQEARLRCSPMKGHSHVYWYRQLPEEGLKFMVYLQKENIIDESGMPKERFSAEFPKEGPSILRIQQVVRGDSAAYFCASSPTGSTIAHTGELFFGEGSRLTVL.

This chain uses TRBV5-8 with TRBJ2-7; D gene ambiguous. The CDR3 consists of 14 residues. Germline assignment: CDR1 SGHTS and CDR2 YDEGEE. Trimming took 0 bases from V and 1 from J, leaving 8 bases between them. Here the CDR3 reads CASSLVARSYEQYF. As DNA, the CDR3 is TGTGCCAGCAGCTTGGTGGCTAGATCCTACGAGCAGTACTTC.

The rearrangement uses TRBV10-3 and TRBJ1-2; maybe TRBD1 (6 bases). The germline V and J ends were trimmed by 3 bases and 2 bases, with 19 bases remaining between them. The CDR3 is made up of 17 amino acids. Germline-derived CDR1 and CDR2 are ENHRY and SYGVKD. This CDR3 reads CAISESSGGPANYGYTF. CDR3 nucleotide sequence: TGTGCCATCAGTGAAAGCTCGGGGGGGCCGGCCAACTATGGCTACACCTTC.

The chain has TRBV7-9 and TRBJ2-1; a possible D gene is TRBD1 (6 bases). Deletions cut 4 bases from V and 9 bases from J, with 13 bases between. This CDR3 contains 13 residues. CDR1 SEHNR and CDR2 FQNEAQ come from the germline V gene (reference sequence). CDR3 sequence reads: CASSSPWGPEQFF. For the CDR3, the DNA is TGTGCCAGCAGCTCACCATGGGGGCCTGAGCAGTTCTTC. Variable domain in full (rest from reference TRBV7-9 and TRBJ2-1): DTGVSQNPRHKITKRGQNVTFRCDPISEHNRLYWYRQTLGQGPEFLTYFQNEAQLEKSRLLSDRFSAERPKGSFSTLEIQRTEQGDSAMYLCASSSPWGPEQFFGPGTRLTVL.

V usage is TRBV7-6 and J usage is TRBJ1-1, with 10 bases that match TRBD1. J lost 6 bases, V lost 6 bases, and 10 bases had no gene match. The CDR3 has 15 amino acids. In germline, CDR1 is SGHVS, CDR2 FNYEAQ. Written as DNA, the CDR3 is TGTGCCAGCAGTTTGACCGGGACAGGGGCCGCTGAAGCTTTCTTT. Its protein product is CASSLTGTGAAEAFF.

The chain recombines TRBV5-1 with TRBJ2-1; 7 bases agree with TRBD2. This CDR3 has 13 residues. Trimming took 5 bases from V and 5 from J; bases not matched to a gene: 4. Per the germline V gene, CDR1 is SGHRS and CDR2 is YFSETQ. The CDR3 DNA reads as TGCGCCAGCAGTTTTGGGGGGGACAATGAGCAGTTCTTC. Translating gives CASSFGGDNEQFF.

Concerning this clone itself: Given a much more abundant clone one base away, this may be a read error. The chain combines TRBV27 with TRBJ2-2; TRBD2 aligns across 8 bases. Germline-derived CDR1 and CDR2 are MNHEY and SMNVEV (reference sequence). The CDR3 has 14 amino acids. V lost 6 bases, J lost 1 base, and 1 base stayed unmatched. CDR3 loop: CASRLAVNTGELFF. The CDR3 nucleotides are TGTGCCAGCAGACTAGCGGTGAACACCGGGGAGCTGTTTTTT.

This clone was detected ten times or more. The V gene is TRBV6-5, the J gene TRBJ1-1, with D perhaps matching TRBD1 (5 bases). The CDR3 spans 15 residues. Trimming pared 6 bases from V and 5 bases from J, leaving 19 bases between. CDR1 is MNHEY, CDR2 SVGAGI, per germline. The CDR3 region is CASSPLGPGRTEAFF. The DNA of the CDR3 is TGTGCCAGCAGCCCCCTAGGTCCAGGGCGGACTGAAGCTTTCTTT.

The rearrangement uses TRBV12-3 or TRBV12-4 and TRBJ2-5; D possibly corresponds to TRBD2 (6 bases). The CDR3 is 12 amino acids. The V gene lost 5 bases and the J gene lost 4 bases, with 8 bases spanning the gap. The CDR3 sequence: CASSRGVETQYF. CDR3 bases: TGTGCCAGCAGTCGCGGGGTAGAGACCCAGTACTTC.

The DNA of the CDR3 is TGTGCCAGCAGCGGACCGGGACTAGCGGGAGTCCATGAGCAGTTCTTC. Encoded protein: CASSGPGLAGVHEQFF. The chain recombines TRBV9 with TRBJ2-1, with 14 nucleotides matching TRBD2. V dropped 3 bases and J dropped 8; count of bases not matched to a gene: 7. In germline, CDR1 is SGDLS, CDR2 YYNGEE. The CDR3 runs to 16 residues.

The chain has TRBV6-5 and TRBJ1-1; 9 nucleotides line up with TRBD1. The CDR3 consists of 13 residues. V lost 6 bases and J lost 11; bases outside the gene matches: 10. Germline assignment: CDR1 MNHEY and CDR2 SVGAGI. CDR3 in amino acids: CASSFGTGIGAFF. CDR3 DNA sequence: TGTGCCAGCAGCTTCGGGACAGGGATCGGCGCTTTCTTT.

The chain is built from TRBV5-8 and TRBJ1-1; TRBD1 is a possible D gene (5 bases). The germline V and J ends were trimmed by 4 bases and 1 base, with 8 bases remaining between them. CDR1 is SGHTS, CDR2 YDEGEE, per germline. This CDR3 is built from 13 residues. CDR3 sequence (DNA): TGTGCCAGCAGCGTTGACAGGAACACTGAAGCTTTCTTT. Amino acids: CASSVDRNTEAFF.

The gene calls are TRBV3-1 (or the pseudogene TRBV3-2) and TRBJ2-5; tentative D call: TRBD2 (7 bases). Germline V gives CDR1 LGHDT, CDR2 YNNKEL (reference sequence). The CDR3 extends over 14 amino acids. Trimming took 6 bases from V and 6 from J, leaving 17 bases between them. CDR3: CASRDPGGPKTQYF. The DNA of the CDR3 is TGTGCCAGCAGAGACCCGGGGGGCCCCAAGACCCAGTACTTC.

This rearrangement joins TRBV15 to TRBJ2-5, with TRBD2 identical over 13 bases. The CDR3 runs to 16 residues. Per the germline V gene, CDR1 is LNHNV and CDR2 is YYDKDF (reference sequence). The trim removed 6 bases at V and 2 bases at J, leaving 6 bases unmatched. The CDR3 DNA sequence: TGTGCCACCAGACGGACTAGCGGGGGTCTACAAGAGACCCAGTACTTC. Translated: CATRRTSGGLQETQYF.

The gene calls are TRBV6-6 and TRBJ1-5; D is perhaps TRBD1 (5 bases). The V gene's germline CDR1 is MNHNY and CDR2 SVGAGI (reference sequence). The CDR3 runs to 12 residues. V lost 7 bases, J lost 3 bases, and 7 bases lay in between. DNA for the CDR3: TGTGCCAGCATGGGGCCCAATCAGCCCCAGCATTTT. Amino acids: CASMGPNQPQHF.